Each of the 8 T cell receptor beta chains below was sequenced from the same sample in a study of T cells in Graves' hyperthyroidism and ophthalmopathy. The source material, RNA transcripts, was used to amplify TCR beta CDR3 regions. First-round RT-PCR targeting the TCR CDR3 was performed with the HTBI primer set. From the multiplex PCR reads, TCRdb called clonotypes with MiXCR, one entry per CDR3 protein. Of 600,000 to 850,000 distinct CDR3 sequences detected, around 20% appear once; the ten largest clones hold 15% to 20%. The specimen was blood. Every receptor here comes from a woman in her fifties or sixties with Graves' hyperthyroidism that later progressed to Graves' ophthalmopathy.

The chain has TRBV20-1 and TRBJ2-6; no definite D call. The germline CDR1 and CDR2 sequences are DFQATT and SNEGSKA (reference sequence). Trimming took off 0 bases at V and 2 bases at J, with 8 bases between the two ends. The CDR3 extends over 15 amino acids. The CDR3 nucleotides read TGCAGTGCTAGAGATCACCTCCCTGGGGCCAACGTCCTGACTTTC. Translation: CSARDHLPGANVLTF.

This clonotype was recorded many times. The rearrangement joins TRBV5-6 to TRBJ2-1, with TRBD2 identical over 13 bases. Losses at the gene ends were 3 bases for V and 6 bases for J; bases not matched to a gene: 6. The germline CDR1 and CDR2 sequences are SGHDT and YYEEEE. The CDR3 covers 16 residues. The CDR3 is CASSWKTSGGRNEQFF. Written as DNA, the CDR3 is TGTGCCAGCAGCTGGAAGACTAGCGGGGGGCGCAATGAGCAGTTCTTC.

The V call is TRBV7-9, the J call TRBJ2-5; 9 bases are shared with TRBD2. Germline values: CDR1 SEHNR, CDR2 FQNEAQ (reference sequence). The ends lost 5 bases at V and 5 bases at J; junction bases unmatched: 9. CDR3 length: 15 amino acids. DNA for the CDR3: TGTGCCAGCAGCGCTAGGACTAGCGTTGTTGAGACCCAGTACTTC. It specifies CASSARTSVVETQYF.

Ten or more counts support this clonotype. The chain links TRBV2 to TRBJ2-3; D not certain. With 4 bases removed from V and 3 bases from J, the gap between germline ends came to 11 bases. This CDR3 region has 14 residues. Germline assignment: CDR1 SNHLY and CDR2 FYNNEI. The CDR3 sequence is CASSGKDGTDTQYF. Here the CDR3 DNA reads TGTGCCAGCAGTGGTAAGGACGGGACAGATACGCAGTATTTT.

This clonotype has at least ten counts. The genes are TRBV3-1 and TRBJ2-7; maybe TRBD1 (5 bases). This CDR3 is built from 14 residues. With 0 bases removed from V and 2 bases from J, the gap between germline ends came to 8 bases. Per germline, CDR1 LGHDT and CDR2 YNNKEL (reference sequence). CDR3 sequence: CASSQELQAYEQYF. The CDR3 DNA is TGTGCCAGCAGCCAAGAACTACAGGCCTACGAGCAGTACTTC.

This clonotype was observed at least ten times. This sequence joins TRBV11-2 and TRBJ1-4, with TRBD1 matching 11 bases. J lost 8 bases, V lost 5 bases, and 1 base had no gene match. Germline CDR1 and CDR2: SGHAT and FQNNGV. The CDR3 spans 13 residues. The CDR3 spells CASSRDRGEKLFF. CDR3 coding DNA: TGTGCCAGCAGCCGGGACAGGGGGGAAAAACTGTTTTTT. The full variable domain, its missing parts supplied by reference TRBV11-2 and TRBJ1-4, is EAGVAQSPRYKIIEKRQSVAFWCNPISGHATLYWYQQILGQGPKLLIQFQNNGVVDDSQLPKDRFSAERLKGVDSTLKIQPAKLEDSAVYLCASSRDRGEKLFFGSGTQLSVL.

This clonotype was counted only a few times. V is TRBV19 and J is TRBJ1-1; no clear D gene. This CDR3 region has 16 residues. The germline CDR1 and CDR2 sequences are LNHDA and SQIVND (reference sequence). Trimming removed 1 base at V and 0 bases at J, with 12 bases between. This chain's CDR3 is CASSIGGFTVNTEAFF. The DNA for the CDR3 is TGTGCCAGTAGTATAGGCGGTTTTACAGTGAACACTGAAGCTTTCTTT. The full variable domain, in which reference TRBV19 and TRBJ1-1 provide the parts outside the CDR3, is DGGITQSPKYLFRKEGQNVTLSCEQNLNHDAMYWYRQDPGQGLRLIYYSQIVNDFQKGDIAEGYSVSREKKESFPLTVTSAQKNPTAFYLCASSIGGFTVNTEAFFGQGTRLTVV.

The table lists this clonotype with a few counts. The chain has TRBV6-6 and TRBJ1-2; 8 bases agree with TRBD1. V shed 1 base, J shed 3 bases, and the junction held 4 bases outside the gene matches. Per germline, CDR1 MNHNY and CDR2 SVGAGI (reference sequence). The CDR3 is 15 amino acids. As DNA, the CDR3 is TGTGCCAGCAGTTACTTAGGACAGGGCGACTATGGCTACACCTTC. The encoded protein is CASSYLGQGDYGYTF.